The T cell receptor beta chain under discussion was sequenced for a study of cytomegalovirus exposure and HLA in healthy donors. Germline-derived CDR1 and CDR2 are SGDLS and YYNGEE. V trimming: 4 bases; J trimming: 4 bases; junction bases outside the gene matches: 5. This CDR3 has 15 amino acids. The study's findings and limits: Later analysis identified a missense DCLRE1C variant that was linked to TCR beta V- and J-gene trimming. In a later analysis, across HLA loci, associated TCR counts were highest for DRB1, lowest for HLA-C. The study designated 150 to 200 TCR beta chains cytomegalovirus-associated.

Note on this clone: What it binds is not known.

A multiplex PCR was run with 60 Vbeta primers and 13 Jbeta primers. Here immunoSEQ multiplex PCR was the method, and the copy in TCRdb shows in-frame clones only, minus some. The sample shows around 110,000 clones, around 75% of them seen only once. Sequencing was carried out using PBMCs. The clonotype comes from a male donor in good health and CMV-seropositive. The gene calls are TRBV9 and TRBJ1-4; TRBD1 agrees at 9 bases. For the CDR3, the DNA is TGTGCCAGCAGCCCGGGGACAGGGCGTAATGAAAAACTGTTTTTT. Encoded protein: CASSPGTGRNEKLFF.